This TCR beta chain emerged from a study of CD8 T cells in Susac syndrome (dated by TCRdb to between 2018 and 2021). With regard to the full study: Whether CD8+ T cell activation and differentiation in Susac syndrome was antigen driven was tested using repertoire sequencing. Overall study results and their limits: The number of individuals in the TCR sequencing and HLA analysis was acknowledged as relatively small.

Of note for this clonotype: The clone's antigen remains unknown. Per-nucleotide qualities are absent, and no much larger clonotype sits a single base away.

V sheds 4 bases and J sheds 6 bases, leaving 10 bases between their ends. Counted from cysteine to phenylalanine, this CDR3 has 12 amino acids. Left in the record is the CDR3 DNA by itself, 36 bases read in frame from the first base. In the germline V gene, CDR1 corresponds to SQVTM and CDR2 to ANQGSEA. RNA was extracted using the RNeasy kit, and roughly 0.45 to 1 ug of the RNA was reverse transcribed with random hexamers. The immunoSEQ multiplex PCR assay, which covers 54 Vbeta and 13 Jbeta segments, was used to amplify TCR beta CDR3 regions. Bias from PCR amplification was corrected by using a synthetic template baseline for primer optimization and for computational correction. Per the original workflow: Reads were assigned to V, D and J genes according to IMGT and analyzed in immunoSEQ Analyzer, with only productive sequences retained. Clonality was calculated as one minus the Shannon entropy normalized by log2 of the number of productive unique sequences. Public and private clones were assessed among the 100 most prevalent clones of each patient and control. Clones were defined as Susac-specific when absent from the healthy and MS cohorts, from over 950 published viral clones and from other ImmuneACCESS disease sequences. TCRdb trimmed public reads at Q25 via fastp, called clones via MiXCR and kept in-frame beta chains. CDR3 protein sequences are deduplicated, and each keeps its most common genes and DNA. None of the V and J calls come from the authors' own analysis; TCRdb made them. The sample table holds more than 95,000 distinct CDR3 sequences, of which around 94% were seen once. More than 0.075% of the sample belongs to the ten largest clones.

High-throughput TCR beta sequencing profiled peripheral blood CD8+ and CD4+ T cells from healthy donors, Susac syndrome patients and multiple sclerosis patients. The healthy donors served as controls matched for age and sex. Bulk CD8+ and CD4+ T cells were purified by magnetic negative isolation, whereas CD8+ TEMRA cells were enriched by FACS. Blood was drawn into EDTA tubes, processed within 24 hours, and PBMCs were isolated by density gradient centrifugation. PBMCs intended for TCR sequencing were frozen in liquid nitrogen and were later thawed in a 37 degrees C water bath. Purity of sorted or isolated CD4+, CD8+ and CD8+ TEMRA cells was at least 90%.

This TCR was recovered from a human donor in good health. The chain employs TRBV29-1 and TRBJ2-4, with the D gene too uncertain to name. Source material: CD4+ T cells from PBMCs. CDR3 reads: CSVGNPPNIQYF. The nucleotides read TGCAGCGTTGGAAATCCCCCAAACATTCAGTACTTC.